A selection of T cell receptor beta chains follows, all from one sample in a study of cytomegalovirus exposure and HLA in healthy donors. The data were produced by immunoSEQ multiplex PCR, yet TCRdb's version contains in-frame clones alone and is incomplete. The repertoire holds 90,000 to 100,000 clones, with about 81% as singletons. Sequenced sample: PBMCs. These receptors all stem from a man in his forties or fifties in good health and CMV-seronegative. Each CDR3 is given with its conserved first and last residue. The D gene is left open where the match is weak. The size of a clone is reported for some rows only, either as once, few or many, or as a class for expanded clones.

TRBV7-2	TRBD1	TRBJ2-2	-	CASSGTGNTGELFF	TGTGCCAGCAGCGGGACAGGGAACACCGGGGAGCTGTTTTTT
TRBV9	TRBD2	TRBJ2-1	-	CASSSRTSGVANEQFF	TGTGCCAGCAGCTCCCGGACTAGCGGGGTGGCTAATGAGCAGTTCTTC
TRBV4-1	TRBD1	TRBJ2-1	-	CASSQEPPGQVTLSSYNEQFF	TGCGCCAGCAGCCAAGAACCCCCGGGACAGGTCACCCTGAGCTCCTACAATGAGCAGTTCTTC
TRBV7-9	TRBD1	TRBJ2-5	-	CASSGQERQETQYF	TGTGCCAGCAGCGGACAGGAGAGACAAGAGACCCAGTACTTC
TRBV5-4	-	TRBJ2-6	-	CASTLLSSGANVLTF	TGTGCCAGCACCTTGCTCAGCTCTGGGGCCAACGTCCTGACTTTC
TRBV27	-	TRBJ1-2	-	CASSLRQGSNYGYTF	TGTGCCAGCAGTTTACGTCAGGGAAGTAACTATGGCTACACCTTC
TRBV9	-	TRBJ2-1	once	CASSVDLYNEQFF	TGTGCCAGCAGCGTAGATCTCTACAATGAGCAGTTCTTC
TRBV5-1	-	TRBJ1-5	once	CASSLGPSEQPQHF	TGCGCCAGCAGCTTGGGACCATCGGAGCAGCCCCAGCATTTT
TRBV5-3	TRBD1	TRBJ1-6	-	CARSPGTGAGNSPLHF	TGTGCCAGAAGCCCCGGGACAGGGGCCGGCAATTCACCCCTCCACTTT
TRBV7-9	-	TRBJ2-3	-	CASSFNPGGTDTQYF	TGTGCCAGCAGCTTCAACCCGGGTGGCACAGATACGCAGTATTTT
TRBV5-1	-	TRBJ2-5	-	CASSLVGARQETQYF	TGCGCCAGCAGCTTGGTGGGGGCCCGCCAAGAGACCCAGTACTTC
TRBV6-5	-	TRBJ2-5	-	CASSYGLEETQYF	TGTGCCAGCAGTTACGGACTCGAAGAGACCCAGTACTTC
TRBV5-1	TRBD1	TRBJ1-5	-	CASSSRIQGQAIYQPQHF	TGCGCCAGCAGCTCGAGGATACAGGGGCAGGCCATCTATCAGCCCCAGCATTTT
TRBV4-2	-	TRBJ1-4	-	CASSQDGPAGEKLFF	TGTGCCAGCAGCCAAGACGGACCCGCGGGGGAAAAACTGTTTTTT
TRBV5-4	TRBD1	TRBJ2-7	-	CASSRASGGRGRGSYEQYF	TGTGCCAGCAGCCGGGCTTCAGGGGGCCGGGGACGGGGCTCCTACGAGCAGTACTTC
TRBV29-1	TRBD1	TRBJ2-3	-	CSATGVISTDTQYF	TGCAGCGCCACAGGGGTCATAAGCACAGATACGCAGTATTTT
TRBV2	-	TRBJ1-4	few	CASKSGGSKLFF	TGTGCCAGCAAGTCGGGGGGCAGCAAACTGTTTTTT
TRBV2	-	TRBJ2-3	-	CASSVQDYTDTQYF	TGTGCCAGCAGTGTTCAGGATTACACAGATACGCAGTATTTT
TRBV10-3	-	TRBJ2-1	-	CAMGTRTNEQFF	TGTGCCATGGGGACACGCACAAATGAGCAGTTCTTC
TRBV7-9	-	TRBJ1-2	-	CASSLGGDGYTF	TGTGCCAGCAGCTTGGGGGGGGATGGCTACACCTTC
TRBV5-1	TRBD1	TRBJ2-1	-	CASSQTGTGGYEQFF	TGCGCCAGCAGTCAGACCGGGACAGGGGGTTATGAGCAGTTCTTC
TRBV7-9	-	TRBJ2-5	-	CASSVDRLKETQYF	TGTGCCAGCAGCGTGGACAGATTGAAAGAGACCCAGTACTTC
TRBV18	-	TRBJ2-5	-	CASSPGQGYTKETQYF	TGTGCCAGCTCACCTGGGCAGGGGTATACTAAAGAGACCCAGTACTTC
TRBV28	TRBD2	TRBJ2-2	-	CASSFGLAGGLSNTGELFF	TGTGCCAGCAGTTTTGGACTAGCGGGGGGACTCTCGAACACCGGGGAGCTGTTTTTT
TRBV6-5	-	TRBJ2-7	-	CASSYNPGGNEQYF	TGTGCCAGCAGTTATAACCCAGGAGGGAACGAGCAGTACTTC
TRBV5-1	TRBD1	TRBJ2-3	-	CASSPGQGALVDTQYF	TGCGCCAGCAGCCCAGGACAGGGGGCTTTGGTAGATACGCAGTATTTT
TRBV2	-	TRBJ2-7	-	CASSEVQATEQYF	TGTGCCAGCAGTGAGGTACAGGCAACCGAGCAGTACTTC
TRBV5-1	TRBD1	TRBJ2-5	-	CASGLDRGQETQYF	TGCGCCAGCGGACTCGACAGGGGGCAAGAGACCCAGTACTTC
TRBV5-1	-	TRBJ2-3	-	CASSLEVATDTQYF	TGCGCCAGCAGCTTGGAAGTGGCCACAGATACGCAGTATTTT
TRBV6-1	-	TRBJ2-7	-	CASSSYSGGYEQYF	TGTGCCAGCAGTTCCTATTCCGGGGGATACGAGCAGTACTTC
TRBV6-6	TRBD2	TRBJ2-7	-	CASSYSDFQGGEQYF	TGTGCCAGCAGTTACTCGGATTTCCAGGGAGGGGAGCAGTACTTC
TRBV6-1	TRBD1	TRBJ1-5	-	CASREMDRGNQPQHF	TGTGCCAGCAGGGAAATGGACAGGGGCAATCAGCCCCAGCATTTT
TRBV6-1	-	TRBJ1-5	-	CASAGTPHSNQPQHF	TGTGCCAGCGCCGGGACACCCCATAGCAATCAGCCCCAGCATTTT
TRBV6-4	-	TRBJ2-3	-	CASSDLTDTQYF	TGTGCCAGCAGTGACCTCACAGATACGCAGTATTTT
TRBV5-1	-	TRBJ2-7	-	CASSLGQSYEQYF	TGCGCCAGCAGCTTGGGACAGTCCTACGAGCAGTACTTC
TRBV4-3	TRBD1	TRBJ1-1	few	CASSQLQGVGGTEAFF	TGCGCCAGCAGCCAGTTACAGGGGGTAGGTGGCACTGAAGCTTTCTTT
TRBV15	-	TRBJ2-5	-	CATSSRRGLQTQYF	TGTGCCACCAGCAGTCGGAGGGGGCTACAGACCCAGTACTTC
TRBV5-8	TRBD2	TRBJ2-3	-	CASSAGLDPTDTQYF	TGTGCCAGCAGCGCGGGACTAGACCCCACAGATACGCAGTATTTT
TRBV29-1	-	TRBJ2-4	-	CSVEVPLFDIQYF	TGCAGCGTTGAAGTCCCTCTTTTCGACATTCAGTACTTC
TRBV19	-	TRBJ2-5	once	CASSIDLGGVQSQYF	TGTGCCAGTAGTATAGATCTAGGCGGGGTGCAGTCCCAGTACTTC
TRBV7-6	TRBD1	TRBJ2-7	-	CASSFLDRASYEQYF	TGTGCCAGCAGCTTTTTGGACAGGGCCTCCTACGAGCAGTACTTC
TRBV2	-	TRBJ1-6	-	CASGTRNSPLHF	TGTGCCAGTGGGACACGAAATTCACCCCTCCACTTT
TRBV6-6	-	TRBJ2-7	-	CASSYPREYEQYF	TGTGCCAGCAGTTACCCCCGCGAGTACGAGCAGTACTTC
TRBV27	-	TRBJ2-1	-	CASSLRGNEQFF	TGTGCCAGCAGTTTACGAGGCAATGAGCAGTTCTTC
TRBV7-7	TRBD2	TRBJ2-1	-	CASSLTSGAYNEQFF	TGTGCCAGCAGCTTAACTAGCGGGGCCTACAATGAGCAGTTCTTC